A selection of T cell receptor beta chains follows, all from one sample in a study of T cell responses to AZD1222 COVID-19 vaccine. TCRdb's copy holds only in-frame clones and misses some; the assay was immunoSEQ multiplex PCR. Among under 200,000 clones, 87% were seen once, and the ten largest hold about 3%. This material consisted of peripheral blood, taken on day 0 of MenACWY control vaccination. Receptors were obtained from an adult in good health. CDR3s include the opening cysteine and the closing phenylalanine or tryptophan. A D gene is named only where the DNA matches it firmly. Clone size is shown for a subset of rows, as once, few, many or a class of expanded clone.

clone_size	d_call	v_call	j_call	cdr3_aa	cdr3_nt
.	TRBD1	TRBV28	TRBJ2-7	CASSRTGYEQYF	TGTGCCAGCAGCCGGACAGGGTACGAGCAGTACTTC
.	.	TRBV9	TRBJ1-4	CASSVSSDRANEKLFF	TGTGCCAGCAGCGTAAGTTCGGACAGAGCTAATGAAAAACTGTTTTTT
.	.	TRBV7-9	TRBJ1-4	CASSLVSGRTNEKLFF	TGTGCCAGCAGCTTAGTTTCGGGACGGACTAATGAAAAACTGTTTTTT
.	.	TRBV7-8	TRBJ2-7	CASSRDLRDEQYF	TGTGCCAGCAGCCGGGACCTGCGGGACGAGCAGTACTTC
.	.	TRBV5-1	TRBJ2-3	CASSLGGTDTQYF	TGCGCCAGCAGCTTGGGAGGGACAGATACGCAGTATTTT
once	TRBD2	TRBV5-1	TRBJ2-5	CASNLGGVIAEETQYF	TGCGCCAGCAACCTGGGAGGGGTAATTGCCGAAGAGACCCAGTACTTC
.	TRBD1	TRBV11-2	TRBJ1-4	CASSSLKTRTGDREKLFF	TGTGCCAGCAGCTCCTTAAAAACCCGGACAGGGGACCGTGAAAAACTGTTTTTT
.	TRBD2	TRBV29-1	TRBJ2-5	CSVESWGLAGPYQETQYF	TGCAGCGTGGAGAGTTGGGGACTAGCGGGTCCTTACCAAGAGACCCAGTACTTC
.	TRBD2	TRBV7-9	TRBJ2-5	CASSPPSGSETQYF	TGTGCCAGCAGCCCGCCTAGCGGGAGTGAGACCCAGTACTTC
.	TRBD1	TRBV27	TRBJ1-5	CASSLSGTGGNQPQHF	TGTGCCAGCAGTTTATCCGGGACAGGGGGCAATCAGCCCCAGCATTTT
.	.	TRBV7-3	TRBJ2-2	CASSFTGELGTGELFF	TGTGCCAGCAGCTTTACGGGAGAGTTAGGCACCGGGGAGCTGTTTTTT
few	.	TRBV18	TRBJ2-1	CASSPPQSSYNEQFF	TGTGCCAGCTCACCTCCTCAGAGCTCCTACAATGAGCAGTTCTTC
.	.	TRBV5-1	TRBJ1-4	CASSLDAAGAGNEKLFF	TGCGCCAGCAGCTTGGACGCAGCCGGGGCAGGGAATGAAAAACTGTTTTTT
few	.	TRBV3-1/TRBV3-2	TRBJ2-7	CASSPGTDSPWREQYF	TGTGCCAGCAGCCCGGGGACCGACAGCCCGTGGCGCGAGCAGTACTTC
.	.	TRBV12-3/TRBV12-4	TRBJ2-1	CATSTGFEQFF	TGTGCCACCTCCACAGGGTTTGAGCAGTTCTTC
.	.	TRBV19	TRBJ1-5	CASSPLQGRAQPQHF	TGTGCCAGTAGTCCACTACAGGGACGGGCTCAGCCCCAGCATTTT
.	.	TRBV10-3	TRBJ2-5	CAISESEETQYF	TGTGCCATCAGTGAGTCTGAAGAGACCCAGTACTTC
once	TRBD1	TRBV30	TRBJ1-1	CAWGTGPNTEAFF	TGTGCCTGGGGGACAGGGCCTAACACTGAAGCTTTCTTT
.	.	TRBV10-3	TRBJ2-7	CAISEASGYEQYF	TGTGCCATCAGTGAGGCTTCAGGCTACGAGCAGTACTTC
.	.	TRBV24-1	TRBJ2-7	CATSQRGGYEQYF	TGTGCCACTTCACAGAGAGGGGGCTACGAGCAGTACTTC
.	.	TRBV7-2	TRBJ1-5	CASSLGGLQPQHF	TGTGCCAGCAGCTTAGGAGGGCTTCAGCCCCAGCATTTT
.	.	TRBV19	TRBJ2-7	CASSIQQNPYEQYF	TGTGCCAGTAGTATCCAACAGAACCCCTACGAGCAGTACTTC
.	.	TRBV5-1	TRBJ2-1	CASSLPVGVSYNEQFF	TGCGCCAGCAGCCTCCCGGTAGGGGTGTCCTACAATGAGCAGTTCTTC
.	.	TRBV9	TRBJ2-2	CASSVDLRTGELFF	TGTGCCAGCAGCGTAGATTTAAGGACCGGGGAGCTGTTTTTT
.	.	TRBV7-9	TRBJ1-1	CASSPQTGNTEAFF	TGTGCCAGCAGCCCCCAGACAGGGAACACTGAAGCTTTCTTT
.	TRBD2	TRBV27	TRBJ2-1	CASSLLTSGRANEQFF	TGTGCCAGCAGTCTGCTTACTAGCGGGAGAGCCAATGAGCAGTTCTTC
.	.	TRBV5-8	TRBJ1-6	CASSSILSPLHF	TGTGCCAGCAGCTCCATACTCTCACCCCTCCACTTT
.	TRBD1	TRBV30	TRBJ1-5	CAWSGGQRNQPQHF	TGTGCCTGGAGTGGGGGACAGCGCAATCAGCCCCAGCATTTT
.	.	TRBV21-1	TRBJ2-7	CASSAMTSGRAHEQYF	TGTGCCAGCAGCGCGATGACTAGCGGGAGGGCCCACGAGCAGTACTTC
.	TRBD2	TRBV9	TRBJ2-4	CASSVEAGGPLDIQYF	TGTGCCAGCAGCGTAGAGGCGGGAGGGCCTTTGGACATTCAGTACTTC